This is a list of T cell receptor beta chains from one sample in a study of post-analysis software for immune sequencing data. MiXCR was run by TCRdb on the PCR reads, yielding one entry per CDR3 protein. The repertoire holds about 820,000 distinct CDR3 sequences, with roughly 50% as singletons. The specimen was blood. These receptors were obtained from a girl aged 5-17 years with multiple sclerosis. Both conserved end residues are part of each CDR3.

j_call v_call cdr3_aa
TRBJ1-1 TRBV5-1 CASSLVGQPGPEAFF
TRBJ2-1 TRBV7-3 CASSLGTSRVDEQFF
TRBJ1-5 TRBV7-2 CASSSDRGQGNQPQHF
TRBJ2-1 TRBV11-2 CASSPDRVAQFF
TRBJ1-1 TRBV20-1 CSANKGVNTEAFF
TRBJ2-5 TRBV10-3 CAISATGTDQETQYF
TRBJ1-5 TRBV6-6 CASRERTGGPQPQHF
TRBJ2-7 TRBV20-1 CSAASPLTGVREFASYEQYF
TRBJ2-3 TRBV4-1 CASSAGTAPDTQYF
TRBJ2-3 TRBV6-5 CASSASGGLTDTQYF
TRBJ2-3 TRBV5-1 CASSLGQGGGTDTQYF
TRBJ2-1 TRBV7-3 CASSKDRNNEQFF
TRBJ1-4 TRBV3-1 CASSRQGAGPGLEKLFF
TRBJ2-1 TRBV28 CASSLRGASGSGDEQFF
TRBJ2-1 TRBV5-1 CASSQLAGPDNEQFF
TRBJ1-2 TRBV7-9 CASSWDIPNYGYTF
TRBJ1-2 TRBV7-9 CASSGQGGSGYTF
TRBJ2-2 TRBV12-3/TRBV12-4 CASSLISTALNTGELFF
TRBJ2-1 TRBV10-3 CAITGDSYNEQFF
TRBJ1-6 TRBV29-1 CSVGRDRNSPLHF
TRBJ2-3 TRBV2 CASSLDTRTDTQYF
TRBJ2-7 TRBV27 CASSFPGRMEQYF
TRBJ2-7 TRBV12-3/TRBV12-4 CASSHDSGHTYEQYF
TRBJ2-5 TRBV5-1 CASRMSRAEETQYF
TRBJ1-1 TRBV21-1 CASSKKGTMNTEAFF
TRBJ2-1 TRBV4-1 CASSHASGSSYNEQFF
TRBJ2-3 TRBV7-9 CASSAGQGDGVTDTQYF
TRBJ2-6 TRBV3-1 CASSLRQGTGANVLTF
TRBJ1-1 TRBV29-1 CSAGRGAGNTEAFF
TRBJ2-1 TRBV19 CASSIASGRGNEQFF
TRBJ2-5 TRBV14 CASSLRLAGGEETQYF
TRBJ2-3 TRBV29-1 CSVEGTSGHTDTQYF
TRBJ1-2 TRBV19 CASSLARSKGRSNYGYTF
TRBJ2-1 TRBV6-1 CASSEESGSFPFF
TRBJ2-7 TRBV20-1 CSAEGPDRSYEQYF
TRBJ2-1 TRBV20-1 CSARDRETSGGEQFF
TRBJ2-6 TRBV9 CASSVTDRGRGANVLTF
TRBJ1-5 TRBV6-2/TRBV6-3 CASSYRSGNQPQHF
TRBJ2-3 TRBV7-3 CASSPSGNTDTQYF
TRBJ1-1 TRBV29-1 CSVRGLLNTEAFF
TRBJ2-1 TRBV12-5 CASGPTRRFGTHEQFF
TRBJ2-1 TRBV5-1 CASSLVRLAGDNEQFF
TRBJ2-3 TRBV29-1 CSVEKRRGSTDTQYF
TRBJ2-3 TRBV5-5 CASSLAQGIYTDTQYF
TRBJ2-1 TRBV5-1 CASSPRGAPKGNEQFF
TRBJ2-2 TRBV19 CASIKRTSGSRGTGELFF
TRBJ2-7 TRBV20-1 CSAIGLAGGREQYF
TRBJ1-2 TRBV12-3/TRBV12-4 CASSLDRVYYGYTF